This TCR beta chain was sequenced during a study of response to subunit inactivated influenza vaccine. About this clonotype: The antigen is unknown.

Study results and caveats: Authors suggested that a seasonal influenza vaccination recruits few new T cells each time.

The germline CDR1 and CDR2 sequences are SGHTA and FQGNSA. There are 15 residues in the CDR3. V was pared by 5 bases and J by 4 bases, with 7 bases of the junction left unmatched. TCRdb recomputed calls from the RT-PCR reads with MiXCR, one row per CDR3 protein. The sample lists approximately 480,000 distinct CDR3 sequences, about a tenth occurring once. The clonotype originates from a man aged 50-59 years who received an inactivated influenza vaccine. This specimen was PBMCs from blood, taken 35 to 45 days after vaccination. The chain employs TRBV7-2 and TRBJ2-1, with 8 bases identical to TRBD2. The CDR3 DNA follows: TGTGCCAGCAGCGCCGACTTAGCGGGGTACAATGAGCAGTTCTTC. Its protein product is CASSADLAGYNEQFF.